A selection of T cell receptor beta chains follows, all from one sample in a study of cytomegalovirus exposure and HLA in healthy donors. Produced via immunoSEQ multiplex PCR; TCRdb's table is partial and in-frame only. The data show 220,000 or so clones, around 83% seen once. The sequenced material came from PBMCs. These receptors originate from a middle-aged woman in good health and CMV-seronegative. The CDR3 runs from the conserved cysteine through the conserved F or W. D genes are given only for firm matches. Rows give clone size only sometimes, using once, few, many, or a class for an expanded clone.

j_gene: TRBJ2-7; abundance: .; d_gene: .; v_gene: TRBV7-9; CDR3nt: TGTGCCAGCAGCCTCGTGACTCGAGCGACCCACCCATACGAGCAGTACTTC; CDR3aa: CASSLVTRATHPYEQYF
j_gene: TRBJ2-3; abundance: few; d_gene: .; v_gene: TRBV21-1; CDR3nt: TGTGCCAGCAGCCCACCCCCAGGAATGATGTCTGCAGATACGCAGTATTTT; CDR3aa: CASSPPPGMMSADTQYF
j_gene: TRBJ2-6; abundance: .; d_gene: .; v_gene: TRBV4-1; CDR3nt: TGCGCCAGCAGCCAAGGAGGGTCCGGGGCCAACGTCCTGACTTTC; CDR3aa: CASSQGGSGANVLTF
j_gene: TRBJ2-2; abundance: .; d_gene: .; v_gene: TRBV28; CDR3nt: TGTGCCAGCAGTCTTTATCTTAGAGACGGGACTCTTGACACCGGGGAGCTGTTTTTT; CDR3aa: CASSLYLRDGTLDTGELFF
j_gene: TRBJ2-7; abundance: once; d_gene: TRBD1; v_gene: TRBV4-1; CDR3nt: TGCGCCAGCAGCCACCCCGAGACAGGGGCCTACGAGCAGTACTTC; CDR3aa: CASSHPETGAYEQYF
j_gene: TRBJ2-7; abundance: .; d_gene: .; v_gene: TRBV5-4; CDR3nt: TGTGCCAGCAGCTTGAGTCAGGAAACCTACGAGCAGTACTTC; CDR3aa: CASSLSQETYEQYF
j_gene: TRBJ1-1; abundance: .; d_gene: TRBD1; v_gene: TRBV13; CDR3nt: TGTGCCAGCAGCCTCGGACAGGGGGGCACTGAAGCTTTCTTT; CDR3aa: CASSLGQGGTEAFF
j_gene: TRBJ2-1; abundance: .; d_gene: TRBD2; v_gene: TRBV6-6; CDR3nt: TGTGCCAGCAAACCCAGCGGGAAAAACAATGAGCAGTTCTTC; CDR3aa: CASKPSGKNNEQFF
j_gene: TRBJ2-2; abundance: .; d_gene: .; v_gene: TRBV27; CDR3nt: TGTGCCAGCAGTTTGAGCACCGGGGAGCTGTTTTTT; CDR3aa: CASSLSTGELFF
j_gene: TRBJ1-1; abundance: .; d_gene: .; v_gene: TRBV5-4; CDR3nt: TGTGCCAGCAGCTTCACATATGCTTCTGAAGCTTTCTTT; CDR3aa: CASSFTYASEAFF
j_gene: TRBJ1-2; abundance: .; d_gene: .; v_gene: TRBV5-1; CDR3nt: TGCGCCAGCAGCCCGGGGATTTCTAACTATGGCTACACCTTC; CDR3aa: CASSPGISNYGYTF
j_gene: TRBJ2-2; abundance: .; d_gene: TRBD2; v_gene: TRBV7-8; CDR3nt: TGTGCCAGCAACCCAAGCGGGATTGGCACCGGGGAGCTGTTTTTT; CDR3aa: CASNPSGIGTGELFF
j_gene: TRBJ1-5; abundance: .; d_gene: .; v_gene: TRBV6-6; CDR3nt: TGTGCCAGCTGCACGGGTTCTGCGATCAATCAGCCCCAGCATTTT; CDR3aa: CASCTGSAINQPQHF
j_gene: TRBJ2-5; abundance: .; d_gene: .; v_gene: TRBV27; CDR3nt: TGTGCCAGCAGTTTATCGGTACGGGAGACCCAGTACTTC; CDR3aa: CASSLSVRETQYF
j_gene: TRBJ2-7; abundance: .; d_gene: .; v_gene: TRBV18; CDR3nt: TGTGCCAGCTCACCACCTACACAGGGCGGCGAGCAGTACTTC; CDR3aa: CASSPPTQGGEQYF
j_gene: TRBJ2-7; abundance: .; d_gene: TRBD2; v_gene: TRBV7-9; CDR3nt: TGTGCCAGCAGCTTAGGAGCACTAGCGGGAGAGCGCACCTACGAGCAGTACTTC; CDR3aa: CASSLGALAGERTYEQYF
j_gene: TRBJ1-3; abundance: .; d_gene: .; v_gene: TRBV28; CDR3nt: TGTGCCAGCAGTTTTACCACAGGGCGGAGTGGAAACACCATATATTTT; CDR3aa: CASSFTTGRSGNTIYF
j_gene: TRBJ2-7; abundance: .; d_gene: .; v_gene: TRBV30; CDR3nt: TGTGCCTGGAGGGCGGGGACCTACGAGCAGTACTTC; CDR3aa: CAWRAGTYEQYF
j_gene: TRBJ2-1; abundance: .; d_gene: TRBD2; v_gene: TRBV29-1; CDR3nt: TGCAGCCGAGCCCTAGGGGGACTAGCGGGAGTACGTGAGCAGTTCTTC; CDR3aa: CSRALGGLAGVREQFF
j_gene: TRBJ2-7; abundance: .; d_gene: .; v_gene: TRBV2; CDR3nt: TGTGCCACCGACAGGCAGGGGTACGAGCAGTACTTC; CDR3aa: CATDRQGYEQYF
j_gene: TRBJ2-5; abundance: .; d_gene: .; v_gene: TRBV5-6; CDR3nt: TGTGCCAGCAGCTTGGCCGGCGGCGAGCGGGAGACCCAGTACTTC; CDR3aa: CASSLAGGERETQYF
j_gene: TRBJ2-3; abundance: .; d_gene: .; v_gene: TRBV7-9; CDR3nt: TGTGCCAGCAGCTTAGTCCTTAGCACAGATACGCAGTATTTT; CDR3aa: CASSLVLSTDTQYF
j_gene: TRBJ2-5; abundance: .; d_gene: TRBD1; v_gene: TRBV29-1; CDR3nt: TGCAGCGTCCATGACAGGGCTGAGACCCAGTACTTC; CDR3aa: CSVHDRAETQYF
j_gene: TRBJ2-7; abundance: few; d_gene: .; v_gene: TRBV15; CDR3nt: TGTGCCACCAGCAGAGCGGCAGGGCACGAGCAGTACTTC; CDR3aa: CATSRAAGHEQYF
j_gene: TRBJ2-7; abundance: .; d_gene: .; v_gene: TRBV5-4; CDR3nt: TGTGCCAGCAGCTTGGTGCAGGGTAGATCGGACGAGCAGTACTTC; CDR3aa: CASSLVQGRSDEQYF
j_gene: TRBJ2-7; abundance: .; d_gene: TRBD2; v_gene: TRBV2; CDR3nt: TGTGCCAGCAGTATCCTAGCGGGTTCTGACGAGCAGTACTTC; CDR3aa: CASSILAGSDEQYF
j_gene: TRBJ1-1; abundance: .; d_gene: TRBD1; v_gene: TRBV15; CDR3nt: TGTGCCACCAGCCCCCAGGGGGCCTCTGAAGCTTTCTTT; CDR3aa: CATSPQGASEAFF
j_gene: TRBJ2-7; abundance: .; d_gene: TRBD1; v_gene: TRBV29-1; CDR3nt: TGCAGCGCAGGGACAGGCGCCTACGAGCAGTACTTC; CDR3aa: CSAGTGAYEQYF
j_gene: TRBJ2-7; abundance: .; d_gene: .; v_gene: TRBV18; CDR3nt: TGTGCCAGCTCACCGAGCCAGGGCTACGAGCAGTACTTC; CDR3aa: CASSPSQGYEQYF